This entry concerns a single T cell receptor (beta chain). Its specificity is unknown. With 5 bases clipped from V and 5 bases from J, the junction kept 20 bases outside the gene matches. Germline lookup yields CDR1 SGHAT and CDR2 FQNNGV. CDR3 length: 19 amino acids. The immunoSEQ assay was version 4, run in survey mode. Profiling relied on immunoSEQ multiplex PCR, and the TCRdb table lists in-frame clones only, not all of them. The sample yields more than 45,000 clones, about 80% seen once. These data belong to a study of persistence of HIV-infected CD4 T cells. Study information: The sample holds CD4+ T cells responsive to CMV or HIV-1 Gag. Study findings and constraints: TCR analyses could not target the rare provirus-carrying CMV-responding cells.

Stimulation used approximately 10 ug/mL lysate from CMV-infected fibroblasts. Sorted nonresponding memory CD4+ T cells were CD40L-negative, CD69-negative, CD45RO-high. This receptor was taken from an adult man with HIV who was CMV-seropositive. The chain uses TRBV11-2 and TRBJ2-1, with 8 bases identical to TRBD2. The sample here was CD4+ T cells sorted from PBMCs after approximately 19-hour stimulation, taken from a patient who received antiretroviral therapy. The chain's CDR3 is CASSPRSEGRVAGNNEQFF. The CDR3 nucleotides read TGTGCCAGCAGCCCTAGGTCTGAAGGGAGGGTAGCGGGAAACAATGAGCAGTTCTTC.